Each of the 29 T cell receptor beta chains below was sequenced from the same sample in a study of cytomegalovirus exposure and HLA in healthy donors. Clones were read by immunoSEQ multiplex PCR, and TCRdb kept only the in-frame ones, dropping some. The table records a few hundred thousand clones, roughly 85% of them present only once. The sequenced sample was PBMCs. The source of these receptors is a woman younger than 35 in good health and CMV-seronegative.

The CDR3 protein is CASRNGQENIQYF. The CDR3 DNA sequence: TGTGCCAGCAGAAACGGACAAGAAAACATTCAGTACTTC. The chain is built from TRBV6-6 and TRBJ2-4; perhaps TRBD1 as D (5 bases). This CDR3 is 13 amino acids long. Germline CDR1 MNHNY, CDR2 SVGAGI (reference sequence). Trimming stripped 6 bases from V and 5 bases from J, with 11 bases between.

J is TRBJ2-3 and V is TRBV9; TRBD1 agrees at 7 bases. This CDR3 is 18 amino acids long. The V and J ends lost 2 bases and 1 base, in that order; junction bases with no gene match: 13. Germline loops: CDR1 SGDLS, CDR2 YYNGEE. CDR3 nucleotides: TGTGCCAGCAGCGTGGGGGCAGGGGGATTTTGGGGCACAGATACGCAGTATTTT. This codes for CASSVGAGGFWGTDTQYF.

The chain joins TRBV7-2 to TRBJ2-3; perhaps TRBD1 as D (6 bases). The CDR3 consists of 13 residues. V dropped 5 bases and J dropped 8 bases, with 14 bases sitting between them. In germline, CDR1 is SGHTA, CDR2 FQGNSA. CDR3 DNA: TGTGCCAGCAGCAATCAACAACAGGGTACGCAGTATTTT. Translated, it gives CASSNQQQGTQYF.

J is TRBJ2-2 and V is TRBV28; possibly TRBD1 for D (6 bases). Germline V gives CDR1 MDHEN, CDR2 SYDVKM. The CDR3 is 14 residues long. Trimming cost V 6 bases and J 0 bases, with 8 bases left between them. CDR3 sequence reads: CASRDSPNTGELFF. The CDR3, as DNA: TGTGCCAGCAGGGACAGCCCGAACACCGGGGAGCTGTTTTTT.

The chain carries TRBV5-1 and TRBJ1-3; 10 bases line up with TRBD1. In germline, CDR1 is SGHRS, CDR2 YFSETQ. The CDR3 loop spans 15 amino acids. V gave up 1 base and J gave up 3 bases; unmatched junction bases: 1. DNA of the CDR3: TGCGCCAGCAGCTTGCGGACAGGGGGTGGAAACACCATATATTTT. Protein sequence: CASSLRTGGGNTIYF.

This clone appeared a single time. CDR3 DNA sequence: TGTGCCAGCAGTGAGGCTGACCTAGCGCCTCCGGGCTACGAGCAGTACTTC. Translating it yields CASSEADLAPPGYEQYF. The chain links TRBV2 to TRBJ2-7; D might be TRBD2 (6 bases). Germline V gene lookup returns CDR1 SNHLY and CDR2 FYNNEI. Trimming took 3 bases from V and 3 from J, leaving 21 bases between them. The CDR3 is 17 residues long. Together with reference TRBV2 and TRBJ2-7, the CDR3 gives the full variable domain: EPEVTQTPSHQVTQMGQEVILRCVPISNHLYFYWYRQILGQKVEFLVSFYNNEISEKSEIFDDQFSVERPDGSNFTLKIRSTKLEDSAMYFCASSEADLAPPGYEQYFGPGTRLTVT.

V usage is TRBV28 and J usage is TRBJ2-7, with 8 bases fitting TRBD2. J was trimmed by 4 bases and V by 5 bases; bases with no gene match: 13. In germline, CDR1 is MDHEN, CDR2 SYDVKM. This CDR3 has 16 amino acids. The CDR3 DNA reads TGTGCCAGCAGTCTTGACCTTAGCGGGACCACTTACGAGCAGTACTTC. Translated, it gives CASSLDLSGTTYEQYF.

The V gene is TRBV5-1, the J gene TRBJ2-1; possible D gene TRBD2, 6 bases. The CDR3 spans 15 residues. Germline-derived CDR1 and CDR2 are SGHRS and YFSETQ. Trimming stripped 0 bases from V and 4 bases from J, with 11 bases between. The CDR3 sequence: CASSLEASEYNEQFF. In DNA form, the CDR3 reads TGCGCCAGCAGCTTGGAAGCTAGCGAGTACAATGAGCAGTTCTTC.

J is TRBJ2-7 and V is TRBV18; TRBD2 agrees at 7 bases. In germline, CDR1 is KGHSH, CDR2 LQKENI. The CDR3 runs 15 residues. Germline trimming cut 1 base from V and 4 bases from J; bases unmatched to any gene: 7. The CDR3 is CASSPRGGAGYEQYF. Here the CDR3 DNA reads TGTGCCAGCTCACCACGGGGAGGGGCAGGGTACGAGCAGTACTTC. Filled out from reference TRBV18 and TRBJ2-7, the complete variable domain reads NAGVMQNPRHLVRRRGQEARLRCSPMKGHSHVYWYRQLPEEGLKFMVYLQKENIIDESGMPKERFSAEFPKEGPSILRIQQVVRGDSAAYFCASSPRGGAGYEQYFGPGTRLTVT.

The chain uses TRBV15 and TRBJ1-2, with 7 bases aligning to TRBD1. Per the germline V gene, CDR1 is LNHNV and CDR2 is YYDKDF (reference sequence). The CDR3 runs 18 residues. V was pared by 2 bases and J by 1 base, with 13 bases of the junction left unmatched. The CDR3 DNA sequence: TGTGCCACCAGCAGATCCCTGGGCGCAGGGGGAGGTAACTATGGCTACACCTTC. Its protein product is CATSRSLGAGGGNYGYTF.

This chain joins TRBV7-2 and TRBJ1-2; TRBD1 matches 7 bases. The CDR3 consists of 15 residues. Germline V gene sequence: CDR1 SGHTA, CDR2 FQGNSA. With V trimmed by 5 bases and J by 8 bases, 14 bases remained unmatched. Written as DNA, the CDR3 is TGTGCCAGCAGCCGACCGACAGGGAAAGGCTACGGCTACACCTTC. Translating it yields CASSRPTGKGYGYTF. The whole variable domain, filled in from reference TRBV7-2 and TRBJ1-2, reads GAGVSQSPSNKVTEKGKDVELRCDPISGHTALYWYRQSLGQGLEFLIYFQGNSAPDKSGLPSDRFSAERTGGSVSTLTIQRTQQEDSAVYLCASSRPTGKGYGYTFGSGTRLTVV.

The V call is TRBV9, the J call TRBJ2-3, with unresolved D. V dropped 4 bases and J dropped 2 bases, with 8 bases sitting between them. This CDR3 is 13 amino acids long. Per germline, CDR1 SGDLS and CDR2 YYNGEE. The CDR3 loop is CASSLSNTDTQYF. The CDR3, as DNA: TGTGCCAGCAGCCTCAGTAACACAGATACGCAGTATTTT.

V usage is TRBV27 and J usage is TRBJ2-7, with 15 bases fitting TRBD2. The CDR3 covers 17 residues. The trim removed 4 bases at V and 5 bases at J, leaving 9 bases unmatched. Germline loops: CDR1 MNHEY, CDR2 SMNVEV (reference sequence). CDR3 nucleotide sequence: TGTGCCAGCAGTTCCCTAGGACTAGCGGGAGGGCCGAACGAGCAGTACTTC. Translated: CASSSLGLAGGPNEQYF.

The sample holds one count of this clone. This chain connects TRBV18 to TRBJ1-5; D gene uncertain. The CDR3 is 13 residues long. V dropped 3 bases and J dropped 8 bases, with 11 bases sitting between them. Germline CDR1 is KGHSH and CDR2 is LQKENI. In nucleotides, the CDR3 is TGTGCCAGCTCACCGGGTACGGCGGAGCCCCAGCATTTT. Protein sequence: CASSPGTAEPQHF.

The V and J genes are TRBV5-4 and TRBJ2-5, with 7 bases that match TRBD2. The V gene end was trimmed by 0 bases and the J gene end by 2 bases; junction bases not matched to a gene: 16. Germline values: CDR1 SGHNT, CDR2 YYREEE (reference sequence). The CDR3 is made up of 19 amino acids. CDR3 in amino acids: CASSLASSGKYAGQETQYF. The CDR3 DNA follows: TGTGCCAGCAGCTTGGCCTCCAGCGGGAAGTATGCGGGGCAAGAGACCCAGTACTTC.

The rearrangement uses TRBV5-4 and TRBJ2-1; the match to TRBD2 covers 10 bases. The CDR3 is 15 amino acids. Losses at the gene ends were 1 base for V and 5 bases for J; bases not matched to a gene: 3. The germline V gene encodes CDR1 SGHNT and CDR2 YYREEE (reference sequence). The CDR3 DNA sequence: TGTGCCAGCAGCTTGCTACTAGCGGGAAACAATGAGCAGTTCTTC. It encodes CASSLLLAGNNEQFF.

The rearrangement links TRBV29-1 to TRBJ1-4; maybe TRBD1 (5 bases). Trimming took off 6 bases at V and 8 bases at J, with 22 bases between the two ends. The CDR3 contains 15 residues. The germline V gene encodes CDR1 SQVTM and CDR2 ANQGSEA. Here the CDR3 DNA reads TGCAGCGTGTGGGACCGGTGGGGGAGGGACGAAAAACTGTTTTTT. Residues: CSVWDRWGRDEKLFF.

This chain uses TRBV4-3 with TRBJ1-4; TRBD1 is a possible D gene (6 bases). Deletions cut 0 bases from V and 10 bases from J, with 18 bases between. The CDR3 loop spans 16 amino acids. Germline CDR1 LGHNA, CDR2 YSLEER. The CDR3 DNA reads as TGCGCCAGCAGCCAAGATAGCACAGGGCCCGTTGGAAAACTGTTTTTT. It translates to CASSQDSTGPVGKLFF.

The V and J genes are TRBV5-6 and TRBJ2-1; 12 bases map to TRBD2. Germline V gene sequence: CDR1 SGHDT, CDR2 YYEEEE. CDR3 length: 17 residues. Trimming cost V 6 bases and J 4 bases; bases outside gene matches: 11. CDR3 sequence (DNA): TGTGCCAGCACAGGACTAGCGGGATCCTGGGTATACAATGAGCAGTTCTTC. The encoded protein is CASTGLAGSWVYNEQFF.

The V call is TRBV27, the J call TRBJ2-7; 9 nucleotides match TRBD1. Unmatched junction bases numbered 5, after V lost 6 bases and J lost 2 bases. The CDR3 has 14 residues. The V gene's germline CDR1 is MNHEY and CDR2 SMNVEV (reference sequence). The CDR3 DNA sequence: TGTGCCAGCAGGATAGACAGGGGGACCTACGAGCAGTACTTC. It translates to CASRIDRGTYEQYF.

The chain combines TRBV2 with TRBJ2-7; 7 bases are shared with TRBD1. J was trimmed by 6 bases and V by 3 bases; bases with no gene match: 8. The CDR3 runs 14 residues. Germline loops: CDR1 SNHLY, CDR2 FYNNEI. This CDR3 is CASSEDWKGAEQYF. In DNA form, the CDR3 reads TGTGCCAGCAGTGAGGATTGGAAGGGGGCCGAGCAGTACTTC.

The J gene is TRBJ2-1, the V gene TRBV7-9; 10 positions match TRBD2. V trimming: 2 bases; J trimming: 0 bases; junction bases outside the gene matches: 1. Germline V gene data show CDR1 as SEHNR and CDR2 as FQNEAQ (reference sequence). This CDR3 contains 16 residues. The CDR3 DNA follows: TGTGCCAGCAGCTTACCTAGCGGGAGCTCCTACAATGAGCAGTTCTTC. Its protein is CASSLPSGSSYNEQFF.

This chain connects TRBV25-1 to TRBJ2-5; the D is unclear. Trimming pared 5 bases from V and 2 bases from J, leaving 12 bases between. The germline gives CDR1 MGHDK, CDR2 SYGVNS. The CDR3 consists of 14 residues. CDR3 sequence: CASSRSTPQETQYF. The CDR3 region has the DNA TGTGCCAGCAGTCGCTCGACACCACAAGAGACCCAGTACTTC.

The J gene is TRBJ2-3, the V gene TRBV28; 8 positions match TRBD2. The CDR3 loop spans 16 amino acids. CDR1 is MDHEN, CDR2 SYDVKM, per germline. The J segment lost 5 bases and the V segment lost 8 bases, leaving 15 bases of the junction unmatched. The CDR3 nucleotides read TGTGCCAGCGGGGGAGCGGGAGAGGTTTTCCAAGATACGCAGTATTTT. This sequence encodes CASGGAGEVFQDTQYF.

This clone showed up just once. The chain has TRBV29-1 and TRBJ2-7, with D tentatively TRBD1 (8 bases). The CDR3 totals 14 residues. The germline V gene has CDR1 SQVTM and CDR2 ANQGSEA. V gave up 0 bases and J gave up 2 bases, with 11 bases separating them. This chain's CDR3 is CSVEDTGGAYEQYF. For the CDR3, the DNA is TGCAGCGTTGAAGACACAGGGGGGGCCTACGAGCAGTACTTC.

This clone was seen only once. This chain connects TRBV4-2 to TRBJ1-4; 10 bases map to TRBD1. With 2 bases clipped from V and 6 bases from J, the junction kept 12 bases outside the gene matches. The CDR3 length is 18 residues. The germline gives CDR1 LGHNA, CDR2 YNFKEQ. CDR3 nucleotides: TGTGCCAGCAGCCAATTCTGGACCCCCGGGACAGGGGATGAAAAACTGTTTTTT. Its protein is CASSQFWTPGTGDEKLFF.

V usage is TRBV21-1 and J usage is TRBJ2-5; the table's D call, TRBD1, was not checked against the DNA. TRBV21-1 is annotated as a pseudogene. This CDR3 contains 13 residues. The chain's CDR3 is CASSKGQKETQYF. The CDR3 bases are TGTGCCAGCAGCAAAGGGCAGAAAGAGACCCAGTACTTC.

The chain combines TRBV6-1 with TRBJ1-4; TRBD1 is a possible D gene (5 bases). This CDR3 spans 14 amino acids. Trimming pared 5 bases from V and 4 bases from J, leaving 11 bases between. In germline, CDR1 is MNHNS, CDR2 SASEGT. The CDR3 loop is CASSKDSNNEKLFF. DNA for the CDR3: TGTGCCAGCAGTAAAGACAGCAATAATGAAAAACTGTTTTTT.

The chain has TRBV28 and TRBJ2-1, with no clear D. The CDR3 contains 13 residues. Germline CDR1 reads MDHEN; CDR2 reads SYDVKM. V lost 11 bases to trimming and J lost 0 bases, with 11 bases between them. This chain's CDR3 is CAASQSSYNEQFF. Written as DNA, the CDR3 is TGTGCCGCCTCACAGAGCTCCTACAATGAGCAGTTCTTC.